This T cell receptor beta chain was recorded in a study of blood T cell repertoires in COVID-19. Study information: Material from acute and convalescent COVID-19 was sourced from the United States, Italy and Spain.

V lost 2 bases to trimming and J lost 10 bases; unmatched junction nucleotides: 10. The CDR3 consists of 16 residues. CDR1 SGHDN and CDR2 FVKESK come from the germline V gene. Original processing methods: From reference gene primer amplification, estimates of nucleated cell counts were derived. Assay: immunoSEQ multiplex PCR; the TCRdb copy retains only in-frame clones and omits some. V and J calls and clone size are given by that table; D and trimming were obtained from the DNA. The sample contains about 45,000 clones, around 90% of which appear only once. The origin of this receptor is a woman of 80 years or more with active COVID-19. The chain is built from TRBV14 and TRBJ2-1, with TRBD2 identical over 11 bases. Material for sequencing was peripheral blood. The DNA for the CDR3 is TGTGCCAGCAGCCAATACGGGACTAGCGGCTTTGGGGAGCAGTTCTTC. Protein: CASSQYGTSGFGEQFF.